Described below is a single T cell receptor (beta chain) sequence and its context. Profiling relied on immunoSEQ multiplex PCR, and the TCRdb table lists in-frame clones only, not all of them. This sample has about 180,000 clones, with approximately 78% found just once. The data were obtained in a study of blood T cell repertoires in COVID-19. The wider study: Whether acute or convalescent, the COVID-19 samples came from the United States, Italy and Spain.

CDR3 size: 18 residues. The germline V and J ends were trimmed by 4 bases and 0 bases, with 19 bases remaining between them. Looked up from germline, CDR1 is SGHTA and CDR2 is FQGNSA. The chain links TRBV7-2 to TRBJ2-1; maybe TRBD2 (7 bases). This receptor was obtained from a woman of 80 years or more with COVID-19, enrolled during active disease. The sequenced sample was peripheral blood. DNA of the CDR3: TGTGCCAGCAGCTCCCCCCCGCGGGGGCCCCTCTCCTACAATGAGCAGTTCTTC. Translating gives CASSSPPRGPLSYNEQFF.